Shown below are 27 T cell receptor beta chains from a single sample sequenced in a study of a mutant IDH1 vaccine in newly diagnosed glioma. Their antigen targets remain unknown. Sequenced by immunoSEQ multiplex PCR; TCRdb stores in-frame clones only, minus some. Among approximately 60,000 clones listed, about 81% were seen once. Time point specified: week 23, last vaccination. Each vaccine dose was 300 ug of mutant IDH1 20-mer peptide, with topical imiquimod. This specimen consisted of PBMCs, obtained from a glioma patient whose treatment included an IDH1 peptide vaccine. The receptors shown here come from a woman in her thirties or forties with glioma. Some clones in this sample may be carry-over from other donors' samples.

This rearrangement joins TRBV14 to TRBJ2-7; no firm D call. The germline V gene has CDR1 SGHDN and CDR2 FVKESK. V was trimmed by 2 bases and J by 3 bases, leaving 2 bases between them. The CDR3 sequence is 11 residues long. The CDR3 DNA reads TGTGCCAGCAGCCAAATCTACGAGCAGTACTTC. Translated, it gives CASSQIYEQYF.

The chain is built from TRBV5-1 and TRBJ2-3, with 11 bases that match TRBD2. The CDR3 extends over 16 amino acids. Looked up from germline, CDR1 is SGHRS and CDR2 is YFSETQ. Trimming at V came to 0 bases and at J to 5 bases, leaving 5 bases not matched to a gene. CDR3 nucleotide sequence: TGCGCCAGCAGCTTGGGGGAACTAGCGGGGGTAGATACGCAGTATTTT. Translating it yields CASSLGELAGVDTQYF.

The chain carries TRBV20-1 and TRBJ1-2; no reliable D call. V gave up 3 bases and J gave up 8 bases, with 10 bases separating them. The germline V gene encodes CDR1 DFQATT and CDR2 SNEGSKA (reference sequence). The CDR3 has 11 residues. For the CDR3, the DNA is TGCAGTGCTAGGAGAGAGAGGGGCTACACCTTC. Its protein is CSARRERGYTF.

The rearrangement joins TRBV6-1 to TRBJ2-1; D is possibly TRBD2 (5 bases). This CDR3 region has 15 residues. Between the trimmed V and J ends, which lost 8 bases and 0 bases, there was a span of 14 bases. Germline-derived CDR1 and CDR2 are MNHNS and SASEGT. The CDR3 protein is CASGTREGSYNEQFF. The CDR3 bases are TGTGCCAGCGGAACTAGAGAGGGCTCCTACAATGAGCAGTTCTTC.

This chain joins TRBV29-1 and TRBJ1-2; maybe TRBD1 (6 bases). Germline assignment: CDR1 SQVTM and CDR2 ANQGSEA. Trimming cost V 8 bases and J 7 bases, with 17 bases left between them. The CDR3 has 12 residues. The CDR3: CSLSGGAGGYTF. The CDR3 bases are TGCAGCTTAAGTGGGGGCGCGGGTGGCTACACCTTC.

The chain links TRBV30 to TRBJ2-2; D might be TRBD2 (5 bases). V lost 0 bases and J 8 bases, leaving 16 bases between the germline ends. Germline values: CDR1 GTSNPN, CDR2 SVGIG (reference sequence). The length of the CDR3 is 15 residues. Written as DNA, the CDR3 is TGTGCCTGGAGTGTACCGGACTCCCGAAAAGGGGAGCTGTTTTTT. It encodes CAWSVPDSRKGELFF.

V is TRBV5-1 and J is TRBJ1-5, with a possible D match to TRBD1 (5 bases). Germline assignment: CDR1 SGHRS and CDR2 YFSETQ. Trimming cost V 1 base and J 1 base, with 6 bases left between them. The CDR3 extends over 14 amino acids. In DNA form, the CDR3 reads TGCGCCAGCAGCTTGTCAGGGAGCAATCAGCCCCAGCATTTT. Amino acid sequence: CASSLSGSNQPQHF.

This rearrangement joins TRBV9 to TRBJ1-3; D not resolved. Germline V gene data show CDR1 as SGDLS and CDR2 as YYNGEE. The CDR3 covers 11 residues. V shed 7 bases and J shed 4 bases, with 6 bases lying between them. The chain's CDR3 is CASGKGNTIYF. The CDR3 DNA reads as TGTGCCAGCGGCAAGGGAAACACCATATATTTT.

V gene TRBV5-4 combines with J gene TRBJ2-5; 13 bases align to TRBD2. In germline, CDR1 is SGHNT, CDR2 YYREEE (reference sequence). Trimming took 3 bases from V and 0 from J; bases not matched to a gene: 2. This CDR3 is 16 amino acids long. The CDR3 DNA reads TGTGCCAGCAGCTCGGGACTAGCGGGGAACCAAGAGACCCAGTACTTC. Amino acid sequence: CASSSGLAGNQETQYF. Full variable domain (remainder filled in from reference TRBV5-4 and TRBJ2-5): ETGVTQSPTHLIKTRGQQVTLRCSSQSGHNTVSWYQQALGQGPQFIFQYYREEENGRGNFPPRFSGLQFPNYSSELNVNALELDDSALYLCASSSGLAGNQETQYFGPGTRLLVL.

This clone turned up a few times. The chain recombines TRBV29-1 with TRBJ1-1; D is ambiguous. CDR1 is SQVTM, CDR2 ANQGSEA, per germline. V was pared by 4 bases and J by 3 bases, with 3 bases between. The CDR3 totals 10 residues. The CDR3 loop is CSVADTEAFF. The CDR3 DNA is TGCAGCGTTGCGGACACTGAAGCTTTCTTT.

The CDR3 nucleotides are TGTGCCAGCAGCCAAGCCCGCCAGAGGGGCTACGAGCAGTACTTC. Translating it yields CASSQARQRGYEQYF. The chain has TRBV14 and TRBJ2-7; TRBD1 or TRBD2 may be the D gene (5 bases each). This CDR3 region has 15 residues. V was clipped by 1 base and J by 3 bases, with 13 bases between them. From germline, CDR1 is SGHDN and CDR2 FVKESK.

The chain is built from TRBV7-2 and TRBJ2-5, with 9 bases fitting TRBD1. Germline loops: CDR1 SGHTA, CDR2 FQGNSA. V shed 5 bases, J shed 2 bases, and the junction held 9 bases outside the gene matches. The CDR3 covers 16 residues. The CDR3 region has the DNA TGTGCCAGCAGCCCGGGGGACAGGGTATTTCAAGAGACCCAGTACTTC. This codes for CASSPGDRVFQETQYF.

CDR3 loop: CSVEESGSGGAASRIETQYF. DNA for the CDR3: TGCAGCGTTGAAGAGTCAGGTAGCGGGGGGGCGGCCTCGAGAATAGAGACCCAGTACTTC. The chain is built from TRBV29-1 and TRBJ2-5, with TRBD2 matching 11 bases. After removal of 0 bases from V and 4 bases from J, the junction contained 19 bases not matched to a gene. The CDR3 sequence is 20 residues long. Per the germline V gene, CDR1 is SQVTM and CDR2 is ANQGSEA.

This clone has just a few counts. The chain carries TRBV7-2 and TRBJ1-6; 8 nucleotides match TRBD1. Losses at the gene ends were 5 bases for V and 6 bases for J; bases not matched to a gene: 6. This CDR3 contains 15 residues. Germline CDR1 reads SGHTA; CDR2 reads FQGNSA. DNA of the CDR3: TGTGCCAGCAGCCGTGGACAGGGAGGTAATTCACCCCTCCACTTT. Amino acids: CASSRGQGGNSPLHF.

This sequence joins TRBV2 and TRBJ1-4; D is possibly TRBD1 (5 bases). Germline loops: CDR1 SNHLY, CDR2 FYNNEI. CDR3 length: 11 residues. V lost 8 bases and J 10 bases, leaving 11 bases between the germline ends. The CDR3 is CASSSGGKLFF. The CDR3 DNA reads TGTGCCAGCTCGAGCGGGGGAAAACTGTTTTTT.

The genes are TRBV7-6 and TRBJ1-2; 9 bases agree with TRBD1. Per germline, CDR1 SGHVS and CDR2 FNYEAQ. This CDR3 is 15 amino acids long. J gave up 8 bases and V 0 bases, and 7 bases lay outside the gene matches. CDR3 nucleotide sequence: TGTGCCAGCAGCTTAGCGGGGACAGGGCGGGACGGCTACACCTTC. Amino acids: CASSLAGTGRDGYTF.

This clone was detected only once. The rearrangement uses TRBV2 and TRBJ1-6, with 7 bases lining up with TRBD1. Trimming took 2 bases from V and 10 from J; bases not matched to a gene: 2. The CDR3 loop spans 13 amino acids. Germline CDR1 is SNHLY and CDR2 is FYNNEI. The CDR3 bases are TGTGCCAGCAGTGAACAGGGGGGGTCACCCCTCCACTTT. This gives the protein CASSEQGGSPLHF.

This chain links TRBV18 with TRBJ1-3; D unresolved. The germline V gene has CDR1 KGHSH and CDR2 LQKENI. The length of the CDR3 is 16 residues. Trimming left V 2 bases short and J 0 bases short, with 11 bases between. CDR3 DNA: TGTGCCAGCTCACCAATTGGACGGAGCTCTGGAAACACCATATATTTT. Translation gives CASSPIGRSSGNTIYF. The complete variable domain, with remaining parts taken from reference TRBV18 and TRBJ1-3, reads NAGVMQNPRHLVRRRGQEARLRCSPMKGHSHVYWYRQLPEEGLKFMVYLQKENIIDESGMPKERFSAEFPKEGPSILRIQQVVRGDSAAYFCASSPIGRSSGNTIYFGEGSWLTVV.

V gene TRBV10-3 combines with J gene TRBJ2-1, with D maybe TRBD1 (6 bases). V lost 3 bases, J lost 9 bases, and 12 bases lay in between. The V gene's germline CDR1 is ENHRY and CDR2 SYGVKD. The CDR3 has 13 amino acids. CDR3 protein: CAISDLTGGEQFF. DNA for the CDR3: TGTGCCATCAGTGACCTGACAGGAGGTGAGCAGTTCTTC.

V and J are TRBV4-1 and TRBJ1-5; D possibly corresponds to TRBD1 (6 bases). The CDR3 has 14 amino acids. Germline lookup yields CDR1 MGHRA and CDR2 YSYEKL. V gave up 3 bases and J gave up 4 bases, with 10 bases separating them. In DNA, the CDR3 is TGCGCCAGCAGCCAGAACAGGGCTAATCAGCCCCAGCATTTT. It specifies CASSQNRANQPQHF.

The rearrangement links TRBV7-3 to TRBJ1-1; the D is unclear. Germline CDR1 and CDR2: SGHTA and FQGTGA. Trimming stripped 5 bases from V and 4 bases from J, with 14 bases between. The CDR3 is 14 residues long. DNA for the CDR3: TGTGCCAGCAGCCCCGGGCTCCTGGGCACTGAAGCTTTCTTT. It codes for CASSPGLLGTEAFF.

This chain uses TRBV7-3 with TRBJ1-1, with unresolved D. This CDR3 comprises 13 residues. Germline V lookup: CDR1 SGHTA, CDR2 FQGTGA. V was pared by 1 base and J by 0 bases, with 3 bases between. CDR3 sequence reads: CASSLRMNTEAFF. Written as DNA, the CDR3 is TGTGCCAGCAGCTTAAGGATGAACACTGAAGCTTTCTTT.

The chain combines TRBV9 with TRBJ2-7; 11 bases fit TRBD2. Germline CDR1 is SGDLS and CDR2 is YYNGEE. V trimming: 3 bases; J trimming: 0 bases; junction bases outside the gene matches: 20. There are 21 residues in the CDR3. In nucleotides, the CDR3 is TGTGCCAGCAGCGCTAACCCAGGTACTAGCGGGGGCCACCCTACCTCCTACGAGCAGTACTTC. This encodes CASSANPGTSGGHPTSYEQYF.

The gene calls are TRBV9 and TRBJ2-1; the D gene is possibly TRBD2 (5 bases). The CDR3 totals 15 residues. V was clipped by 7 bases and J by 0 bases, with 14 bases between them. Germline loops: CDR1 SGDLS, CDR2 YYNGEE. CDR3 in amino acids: CASGREASSYNEQFF. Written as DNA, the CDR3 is TGTGCCAGCGGACGGGAAGCCAGCTCCTACAATGAGCAGTTCTTC. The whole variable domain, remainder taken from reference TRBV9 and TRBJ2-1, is DSGVTQTPKHLITATGQRVTLRCSPRSGDLSVYWYQQSLDQGLQFLIQYYNGEERAKGNILERFSAQQFPDLHSELNLSSLELGDSALYFCASGREASSYNEQFFGPGTRLTVL.

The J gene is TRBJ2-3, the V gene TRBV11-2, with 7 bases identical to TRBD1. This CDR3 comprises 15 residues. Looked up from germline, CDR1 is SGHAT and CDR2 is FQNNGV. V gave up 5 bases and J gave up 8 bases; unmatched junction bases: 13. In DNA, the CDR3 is TGTGCCAGCAGCCAGGCGGACAGGTGGGCAAGTACGCAGTATTTT. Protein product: CASSQADRWASTQYF. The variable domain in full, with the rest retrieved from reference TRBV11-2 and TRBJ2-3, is EAGVAQSPRYKIIEKRQSVAFWCNPISGHATLYWYQQILGQGPKLLIQFQNNGVVDDSQLPKDRFSAERLKGVDSTLKIQPAKLEDSAVYLCASSQADRWASTQYFGPGTRLTVL.

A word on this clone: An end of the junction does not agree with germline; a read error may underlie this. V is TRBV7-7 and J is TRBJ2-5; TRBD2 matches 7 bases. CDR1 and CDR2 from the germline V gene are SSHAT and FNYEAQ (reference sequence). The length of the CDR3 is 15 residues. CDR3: CASSRVGGTGETQYF. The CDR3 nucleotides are TGTGCTAGCAGCCGGGTCGGGGGGACTGGAGAGACCCAGTACTTC. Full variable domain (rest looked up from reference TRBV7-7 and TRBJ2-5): GAGVSQSPRYKVTKRGQDVTLRCDPISSHATLYWYQQALGQGPEFLTYFNYEAQPDKSGLPSDRFSAERPEGSISTLTIQRTEQRDSAMYRCASSRVGGTGETQYFGPGTRLLVL.

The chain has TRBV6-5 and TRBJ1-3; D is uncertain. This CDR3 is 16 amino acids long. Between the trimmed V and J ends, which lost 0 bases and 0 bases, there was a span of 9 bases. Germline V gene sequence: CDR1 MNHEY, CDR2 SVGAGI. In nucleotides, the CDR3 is TGTGCCAGCAGTTACTCCCATTCGCTCTCTGGAAACACCATATATTTT. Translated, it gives CASSYSHSLSGNTIYF.